The 9 T cell receptor beta chains presented below share a single source sample, sequenced in a study of chemoradiotherapy in HPV16-positive cancers. TCRdb's table, derived via immunoSEQ multiplex PCR, lists solely in-frame clones and lacks some. The table lists over 10,000 clones, around 77% of them singletons. The specimen was collected from a patient who underwent chemoradiotherapy. These receptors were collected from a human donor with HPV-associated anogenital cancer.

This clone was detected only once. This chain links TRBV7-9 with TRBJ2-7; D is unresolved. CDR3 size: 13 residues. Per the germline V gene, CDR1 is SEHNR and CDR2 is FQNEAQ (reference sequence). Trimming took 5 bases from V and 4 from J, leaving 12 bases between them. In nucleotides, the CDR3 is TGTGCCAGCAGCACCGGACCGATATACGAGCAGTACTTC. Translated: CASSTGPIYEQYF.

The chain couples TRBV25-1 to TRBJ1-6; tentative D call: TRBD1 (6 bases). V was pared by 7 bases and J by 10 bases, with 17 bases between. This CDR3 has 14 amino acids. The V gene's germline CDR1 is MGHDK and CDR2 SYGVNS. The CDR3 DNA follows: TGTGCCAGCACCAAAGGGGGGGTAAGGTCACCCCTCCACTTT. It specifies CASTKGGVRSPLHF.

This chain joins TRBV6-1 and TRBJ2-3; 7 bases agree with TRBD2. After removal of 4 bases from V and 5 bases from J, the junction contained 6 bases not matched to a gene. This CDR3 contains 14 residues. Germline loops: CDR1 MNHNS, CDR2 SASEGT. The CDR3: CASSVGGVQDTQYF. The CDR3, as DNA: TGTGCCAGCAGTGTTGGGGGGGTCCAAGATACGCAGTATTTT.

The genes are TRBV19 and TRBJ2-1; no clear D gene. The V end was cut by 5 bases, the J end by 3 bases, with 2 bases between. The CDR3 is 11 amino acids. CDR1 is LNHDA and CDR2 is SQIVND in the germline V gene (reference sequence). The CDR3, as DNA: TGTGCCAGTAGTCTCTACAATGAGCAGTTCTTC. Its protein is CASSLYNEQFF.

This sequence joins TRBV7-8 and TRBJ1-6; 9 positions agree with TRBD1. With V trimmed by 5 bases and J by 9 bases, 8 bases remained unmatched. The germline V gene has CDR1 SGHVS and CDR2 FQNEAQ. This CDR3 is built from 15 residues. The CDR3 DNA sequence: TGTGCCAGCAGCACACCGGGGGGACAGGGTTCACCCCTCCACTTT. Translated: CASSTPGGQGSPLHF.

The chain employs TRBV21-1 and TRBJ1-3; the table's D gene call, TRBD1, was not cross checked with the DNA. TRBV21-1 is a known pseudogene. CDR3 length: 18 residues. The CDR3 DNA reads TGTGCCAGCCCCGAAGGGGACAGGGGGCTGGAGAGTGGAAACACCATATATTTT. The encoded protein is CASPEGDRGLESGNTIYF.

V usage is TRBV11-3 and J usage is TRBJ1-3; 7 bases agree with TRBD1. V was clipped by 5 bases and J by 0 bases; unmatched bases: 19. Looked up from germline, CDR1 is SGHNT and CDR2 is YENEEA. The CDR3 is 20 amino acids. CDR3 amino acids: CASSPVGTAAKGASGNTIYF. CDR3 in DNA: TGTGCCAGCAGCCCGGTGGGGACAGCGGCGAAGGGGGCCTCTGGAAACACCATATATTTT.

This clone was seen once. The chain recombines TRBV4-3 with TRBJ2-1; D unresolved. Trimming shortened V by 1 base and J by 2 bases, and 6 bases separated the two germline ends. Germline CDR1 and CDR2: LGHNA and YSLEER. The CDR3 is 14 amino acids. Here the CDR3 DNA reads TGCGCCAGCAGCCAAGCGAGACCCTACAATGAGCAGTTCTTC. Encoded protein: CASSQARPYNEQFF.

The CDR3 sequence is CSAGTRGTAFF. In nucleotides, the CDR3 is TGCAGTGCTGGAACCAGGGGGACGGCTTTCTTT. V gene TRBV20-1 combines with J gene TRBJ1-1; 7 bases fit TRBD1. CDR1 and CDR2 (germline): DFQATT, SNEGSKA (reference sequence). This CDR3 region has 11 residues. V was clipped by 5 bases and J by 11 bases; unmatched bases: 8.